This T cell receptor beta chain was documented in a study of blood T cell repertoires in COVID-19. In the study overall: COVID-19 samples, acute and convalescent, were from the United States, Italy and Spain. Sources were T cells, B-cell-depleted T cells, or PBMCs; the material itself was cDNA or gDNA.

Clones were sequenced by immunoSEQ multiplex PCR, and TCRdb holds only the in-frame ones, with some missing. The repertoire has under 250,000 clones, about 90% of them found once; the top ten carry 1% to 1.5%. Trimming cost V 5 bases and J 0 bases; bases outside gene matches: 8. CDR3 size: 16 residues. Germline V CDR1 and CDR2: SGHNT, YYREEE (reference sequence). The sequenced sample was peripheral blood. V is TRBV5-4 and J is TRBJ2-5; 9 positions agree with TRBD1. The clonotype comes from a man aged 25-40 years with acute or convalescent COVID-19. The CDR3 DNA reads as TGTGCCAGCAGAGGAATGGACAGGGGTAACCAAGAGACCCAGTACTTC. As protein: CASRGMDRGNQETQYF.